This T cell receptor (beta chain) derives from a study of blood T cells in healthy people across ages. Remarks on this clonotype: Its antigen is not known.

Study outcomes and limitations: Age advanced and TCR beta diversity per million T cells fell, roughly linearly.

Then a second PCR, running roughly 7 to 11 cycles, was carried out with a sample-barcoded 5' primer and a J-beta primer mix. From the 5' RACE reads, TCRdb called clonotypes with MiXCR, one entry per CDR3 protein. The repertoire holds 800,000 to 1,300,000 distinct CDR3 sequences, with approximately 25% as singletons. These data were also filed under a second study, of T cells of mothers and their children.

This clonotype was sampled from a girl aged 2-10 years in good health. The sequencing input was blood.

In nucleotides, the CDR3 is TGTGCCAGCAGCGAGGGACTAGCGGGATATCAAGAGACCCAGTACTTC. Translating gives CASSEGLAGYQETQYF. V is TRBV7-2 and J is TRBJ2-5; TRBD2 agrees at 13 bases. This CDR3 comprises 16 residues. V shed 5 bases and J 2 bases; nucleotides not matched to a gene: 5. Per the germline V gene, CDR1 is SGHTA and CDR2 is FQGNSA.